Listed below are T cell receptor beta chains from one sample, sequenced in a study of OX40 agonist ivuxolimab in advanced cancers. The table came from immunoSEQ multiplex PCR; TCRdb's copy has only in-frame clones and leaves some out. In the table there are 37,000 or so clones, around 80% of which are singletons. Sample: CD4+ or CD8+ T cells sorted from blood, taken in a trial of the OX40 agonist ivuxolimab. Receptor source: an adult with an advanced solid tumor such as melanoma, head and neck, liver or kidney cancer. Each CDR3 is given with its conserved first and last residue.

j_gene,v_gene,CDR3aa
TRBJ2-6,TRBV11-2,CASSIRDSGANVLTF
TRBJ2-7,TRBV9,CASSVGSSSYEQYF
TRBJ2-5,TRBV6-6,CASSTKETQYF
TRBJ2-1,TRBV7-8,CASSQQGQAYNEQFF
TRBJ2-7,TRBV5-1,CASSLAGQIYEQYF
TRBJ2-1,TRBV7-2,CASSLVSLASNEQFF
TRBJ1-4,TRBV5-1,CASSLIGGEKLFF
TRBJ2-5,TRBV29-1,CSVSGLAGGPRTQETQYF
TRBJ1-5,TRBV19,CASSIVQNRNQPQHF
TRBJ1-5,TRBV5-6,CASSRTAGASNQPQHF
TRBJ1-5,TRBV6-5,CASSTTGRPQHF
TRBJ2-5,TRBV25-1,CASSRQGVSQGETQYF
TRBJ1-6,TRBV2,CASKEGRDSPLHF
TRBJ2-7,TRBV7-2,CASSHRTSGRPRYEQYF
TRBJ1-1,TRBV6-5,CASSAPGNTEAFF
TRBJ1-2,TRBV5-8,CASSTRGYGYTF
TRBJ2-5,TRBV7-8,CASSLAHAVGETQYF
TRBJ2-1,TRBV30,CAWSGDSYNEQFF
TRBJ2-3,TRBV5-6,CASSPVEGSDKSDTQYF
TRBJ2-1,TRBV6-6,CASAAFGEQFF
TRBJ1-6,TRBV7-2,CASTIQGNSPLHF
TRBJ2-7,TRBV28,CASNLAGHYEQYF
TRBJ2-7,TRBV6-5,CASRPRQGGPYEQYF
TRBJ2-7,TRBV7-3,CASGPRGGYEQYF
TRBJ2-7,TRBV27,CATRTREVSYEQYF
TRBJ2-7,TRBV7-9,CASSLGHLYEQYF
TRBJ2-7,TRBV6-1,CASSGAGTGSYEQYF
TRBJ1-1,TRBV5-1,CASSFTGGNTEAFF
.,TRBV5-1,CASSLEGDYEQYF
TRBJ2-1,TRBV7-9,CASSTAPLAGGPSRNEQFF
TRBJ2-2,TRBV6-4,CASSTQGFTGELFF
TRBJ2-1,TRBV15,CATGYRGRYEQFF
TRBJ1-5,TRBV18,CASSPQDRGRSQPQHF
TRBJ2-3,TRBV2,CASSESRLNTDTQYF
TRBJ2-3,TRBV11-3,CASSFSGGDTDTQYF
TRBJ1-5,TRBV9,CASSAGGVASQPQHF
TRBJ2-3,TRBV19,CASRLGTSGGVGGTDTQYF
TRBJ2-7,TRBV6-6,CASTDPGRGSNEQYF
TRBJ1-4,TRBV5-1,CASSLDRPNEKLFF
TRBJ1-3,TRBV15,CATSRLGESGNTIYF
TRBJ2-5,TRBV15,CATSRQGQETQYF
TRBJ2-7,TRBV7-9,CASSLESGWHQQYF
TRBJ2-2,TRBV6-1,CASHRGWDTGELFF
TRBJ1-4,TRBV27,CASSLGGRPNEKLFF
TRBJ1-5,TRBV4-1,CASSQLYRNSQPQHF
TRBJ2-5,TRBV5-1,CASGEGETQYF
TRBJ2-5,TRBV5-1,CASGRGASGQETQYF
TRBJ1-1,TRBV2,CASSGDTTAKAPEAFF
TRBJ1-2,TRBV6-5,CASSYSLDSPTF
TRBJ2-2,TRBV5-4,CASSWDGTNTGELFF
TRBJ1-6,TRBV6-5,CASSYSDSPLHF
TRBJ2-7,TRBV11-2,CASSLVDGSYEQYF
TRBJ1-4,TRBV5-4,CASSLGPINEKLFF
TRBJ2-3,TRBV7-9,CASSPAGADTQYF
TRBJ2-7,TRBV7-3,CASSLLQGYEQYF
TRBJ2-7,TRBV11-3,CASSLGIGEQYF
TRBJ2-7,TRBV2,CASSALGYEQYF
TRBJ1-2,TRBV28,CASRPQGSGYGYTF
TRBJ2-2,TRBV14,CASSQVVLAGELFF